What follows are 16 T cell receptor beta chains derived from one specimen sequenced in a study of blood T cells in healthy people across ages. Then a second PCR, running roughly 7 to 11 cycles, was carried out with a sample-barcoded 5' primer and a J-beta primer mix. TCRdb processed the 5' RACE reads anew with MiXCR; each CDR3 protein has one entry. The table records roughly 680,000 distinct CDR3 sequences, around 49% of them present only once. Input material: blood. The source is an older woman in good health.

The table lists this clonotype with a few counts. One end of the junction is discordant with germline, which a read error may explain. For the CDR3, the DNA is TGTGCCAGCAGTTTAGCGGGAGGCCCCCAAGAGACCCAGTACTTC. It is translated as CASSLAGGPQETQYF. This chain joins TRBV11-2 and TRBJ2-5; TRBD2 agrees at 10 bases. The CDR3 loop spans 15 amino acids. Per the germline V gene, CDR1 is SGHAT and CDR2 is FQNNGV.

This rearrangement joins TRBV7-8 to TRBJ1-1, with D maybe TRBD1 (5 bases). This CDR3 is built from 15 residues. Germline CDR1 and CDR2: SGHVS and FQNEAQ. V lost 5 bases to trimming and J lost 0 bases, with 13 bases between them. The CDR3 is CASSRTDSVNTEAFF. For the CDR3, the DNA is TGTGCCAGCAGCCGAACCGACAGCGTGAACACTGAAGCTTTCTTT.

This clonotype was counted many times. The chain combines TRBV4-3 with TRBJ2-1; D is perhaps TRBD1 (5 bases). Germline V gene sequence: CDR1 LGHNA, CDR2 YSLEER. Trimming shortened V by 4 bases and J by 4 bases, and 8 bases separated the two germline ends. This CDR3 has 13 amino acids. CDR3 sequence reads: CASSLTGYNEQFF. CDR3 sequence (DNA): TGCGCCAGCAGCCTCACAGGTTACAATGAGCAGTTCTTC.

This clonotype was observed a handful of times. This chain joins TRBV20-1 and TRBJ1-2; no clear D. The CDR3 totals 11 residues. Germline loops: CDR1 DFQATT, CDR2 SNEGSKA (reference sequence). V was shortened by 3 bases and J by 7 bases, with 9 bases between the two germline ends. The CDR3 nucleotides read TGCAGTGCTAGCGGGCAATCTGGCTACACCTTC. This encodes CSASGQSGYTF.

This clonotype was observed a few times. The CDR3 nucleotides read TGTGCCAGCAGCTTATCATCGGGGGGTGGTCAAGAGACCCAGTACTTC. Its translation: CASSLSSGGGQETQYF. The chain carries TRBV7-2 and TRBJ2-5, with 7 bases identical to TRBD2. V lost 2 bases and J lost 2; bases outside the gene matches: 8. The CDR3 loop spans 16 amino acids. Germline CDR1 SGHTA, CDR2 FQGNSA.

V and J are TRBV5-1 and TRBJ2-5; D gene unclear. Per germline, CDR1 SGHRS and CDR2 YFSETQ. The CDR3 is 16 amino acids. Trimming shortened V by 0 bases and J by 1 base, and 13 bases separated the two germline ends. The CDR3 loop reads CASSLGGRGFQETQYF. The CDR3 DNA is TGCGCCAGCAGCTTGGGAGGTCGCGGATTCCAAGAGACCCAGTACTTC.

Points on this clonotype: Just one base apart from a much larger clone, this may be a read error. The rearrangement uses TRBV4-2 and TRBJ2-7; a possible D gene is TRBD2 (6 bases). V was cut by 2 bases and J by 7 bases, with 15 bases left in between. CDR1 is LGHNA, CDR2 YNFKEQ, per germline. CDR3 size: 14 residues. The CDR3, as DNA: TGTGCCAGCAGCCAACGCGGGATCAACAATGAGCAGTACTTC. This gives the protein CASSQRGINNEQYF.

The genes are TRBV11-1 and TRBJ2-7, with 10 bases aligning to TRBD2. This CDR3 has 15 residues. V was pared by 5 bases and J by 2 bases, with 6 bases of the junction left unmatched. Looked up from germline, CDR1 is SGHAT and CDR2 is FQDESV (reference sequence). The CDR3 reads CASSRTSGDPYEQYF. CDR3 sequence (DNA): TGTGCCAGCAGCCGAACTAGCGGGGATCCCTACGAGCAGTACTTC.

In this sample, this clonotype turned up a few times. The V call is TRBV5-5, the J call TRBJ2-3; TRBD2 matches 8 bases. Germline values: CDR1 SGHKS, CDR2 YYEKEE (reference sequence). CDR3 length: 15 amino acids. Trimming cost V 0 bases and J 5 bases; bases outside gene matches: 5. CDR3 DNA sequence: TGTGCCAGCAGCTTGGATAGCGGGAAAGTAGATACGCAGTATTTT. Its protein is CASSLDSGKVDTQYF.

This clonotype was observed once. The chain is built from TRBV20-1 and TRBJ1-4; D not resolved. Germline V gene sequence: CDR1 DFQATT, CDR2 SNEGSKA (reference sequence). This CDR3 comprises 15 residues. Trimming removed 6 bases from V and 7 bases from J, with 21 bases in between. The CDR3 sequence: CSAQGDPSGREKLFF. CDR3 in DNA: TGCAGTGCCCAAGGCGACCCCTCAGGACGTGAAAAACTGTTTTTT.

This chain joins TRBV5-1 and TRBJ1-2, with 7 bases that match TRBD1. Trimming took 4 bases from V and 4 from J; bases not matched to a gene: 7. The germline V gene encodes CDR1 SGHRS and CDR2 YFSETQ. The CDR3 consists of 14 residues. The CDR3 region is CASSTRDRPYGYTF. As DNA, the CDR3 is TGCGCCAGCAGCACCAGGGACAGACCCTATGGCTACACCTTC.

The genes are TRBV29-1 and TRBJ2-7; TRBD1 aligns across 10 bases. Per the germline V gene, CDR1 is SQVTM and CDR2 is ANQGSEA. V lost 6 bases and J lost 5; bases outside the gene matches: 4. The CDR3 sequence is 12 residues long. CDR3 nucleotides: TGCAGCGTCCGGACAGGGGGAGACGAGCAGTACTTC. Protein sequence: CSVRTGGDEQYF.

The chain has TRBV27 and TRBJ1-1; D might be TRBD1 (6 bases). Germline CDR1 and CDR2: MNHEY and SMNVEV (reference sequence). This CDR3 is built from 14 residues. V was trimmed by 5 bases and J by 0 bases, leaving 10 bases between them. The CDR3 here is CASSGGDMNTEAFF. CDR3 nucleotide sequence: TGTGCCAGCAGTGGCGGGGACATGAACACTGAAGCTTTCTTT.

This clonotype appeared a single time. The V and J genes are TRBV5-1 and TRBJ2-5; TRBD1 is a possible D gene (5 bases). The CDR3 length is 13 residues. Germline V lookup: CDR1 SGHRS, CDR2 YFSETQ. Between the trimmed V and J ends, which lost 4 bases and 5 bases, there was a span of 12 bases. The CDR3 region is CASSAAGWETQYF. Here the CDR3 DNA reads TGCGCCAGCAGCGCGGCAGGGTGGGAGACCCAGTACTTC.

V usage is TRBV10-3 and J usage is TRBJ2-1, with D uncertain. Trimming pared 3 bases from V and 1 base from J, leaving 10 bases between. CDR3 length: 15 amino acids. Per the germline V gene, CDR1 is ENHRY and CDR2 is SYGVKD. CDR3 sequence reads: CAISDLGNSYNEQFF. DNA of the CDR3: TGTGCCATCAGTGACTTGGGAAATTCCTACAATGAGCAGTTCTTC.

This clonotype was detected only a few times. The chain combines TRBV27 with TRBJ1-2, with unresolved D. This CDR3 is 16 amino acids long. CDR1 and CDR2 from the germline V gene are MNHEY and SMNVEV (reference sequence). V was cut by 5 bases and J by 7 bases, with 23 bases left in between. The CDR3 coding sequence is TGTGCCAGCAGTCCCATCTCCTTGATCTTGGTCGGTGGCTACACCTTC. Protein: CASSPISLILVGGYTF.